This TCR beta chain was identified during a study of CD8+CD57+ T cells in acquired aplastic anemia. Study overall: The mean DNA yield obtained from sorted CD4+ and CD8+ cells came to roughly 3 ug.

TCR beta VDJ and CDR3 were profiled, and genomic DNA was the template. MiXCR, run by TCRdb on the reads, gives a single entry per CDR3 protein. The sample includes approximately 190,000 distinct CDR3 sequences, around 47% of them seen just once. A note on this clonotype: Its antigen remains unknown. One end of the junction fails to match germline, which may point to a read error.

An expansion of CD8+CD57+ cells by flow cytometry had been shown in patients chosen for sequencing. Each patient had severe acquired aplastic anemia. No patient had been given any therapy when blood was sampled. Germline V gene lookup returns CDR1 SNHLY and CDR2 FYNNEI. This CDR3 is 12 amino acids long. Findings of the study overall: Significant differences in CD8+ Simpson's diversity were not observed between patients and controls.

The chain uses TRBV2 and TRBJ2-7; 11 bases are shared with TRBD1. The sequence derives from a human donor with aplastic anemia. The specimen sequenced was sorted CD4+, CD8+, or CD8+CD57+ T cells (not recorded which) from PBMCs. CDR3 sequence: CASASEGTGGTF. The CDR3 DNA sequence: TGTGCCAGCGCCTCGGAGGGGACAGGGGGGACCTTC. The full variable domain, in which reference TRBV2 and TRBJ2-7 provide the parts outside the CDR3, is EPEVTQTPSHQVTQMGQEVILRCVPISNHLYFYWYRQILGQKVEFLVSFYNNEISEKSEIFDDQFSVERPDGSNFTLKIRSTKLEDSAMYFCASASEGTGGTFGPGTRLTVT.